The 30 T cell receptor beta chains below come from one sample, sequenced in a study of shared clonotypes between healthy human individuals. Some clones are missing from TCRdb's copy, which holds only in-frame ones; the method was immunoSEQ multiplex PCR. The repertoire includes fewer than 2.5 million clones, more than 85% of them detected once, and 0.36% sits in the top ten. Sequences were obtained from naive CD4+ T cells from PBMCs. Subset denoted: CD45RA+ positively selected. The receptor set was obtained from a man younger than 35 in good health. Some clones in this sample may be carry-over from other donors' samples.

CDR3 coding DNA: TGTGCCAGCAGCCCTGCCGGGACTAGTCTATTTGAGCAGTTCTTC. This sequence encodes CASSPAGTSLFEQFF. The rearrangement joins TRBV5-6 to TRBJ2-1; 8 nucleotides align to TRBD2. Looked up from germline, CDR1 is SGHDT and CDR2 is YYEEEE. The CDR3 is 15 amino acids. With V trimmed by 4 bases and J by 9 bases, 12 bases remained unmatched.

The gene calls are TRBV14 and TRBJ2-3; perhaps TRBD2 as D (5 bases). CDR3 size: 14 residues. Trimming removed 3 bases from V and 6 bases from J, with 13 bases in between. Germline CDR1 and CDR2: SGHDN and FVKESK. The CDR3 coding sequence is TGTGCCAGCAGCCAGTACGGGGTTTTGGATACGCAGTATTTT. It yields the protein CASSQYGVLDTQYF. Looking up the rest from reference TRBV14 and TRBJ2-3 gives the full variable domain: EAGVTQFPSHSVIEKGQTVTLRCDPISGHDNLYWYRRVMGKEIKFLLHFVKESKQDESGMPNNRFLAERTGGTYSTLKVQPAELEDSGVYFCASSQYGVLDTQYFGPGTRLTVL.

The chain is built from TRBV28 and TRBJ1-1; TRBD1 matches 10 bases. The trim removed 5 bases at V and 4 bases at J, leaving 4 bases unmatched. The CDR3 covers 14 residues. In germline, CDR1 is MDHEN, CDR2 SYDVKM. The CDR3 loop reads CASSTRTGGTEAFF. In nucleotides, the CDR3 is TGTGCCAGCAGTACACGGACAGGGGGCACTGAAGCTTTCTTT.

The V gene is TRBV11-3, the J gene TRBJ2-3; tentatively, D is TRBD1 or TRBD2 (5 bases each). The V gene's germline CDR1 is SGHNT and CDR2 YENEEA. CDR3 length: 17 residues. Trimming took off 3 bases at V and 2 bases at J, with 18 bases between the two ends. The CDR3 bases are TGTGCCAGCAGCTTGCGAGGGGACCCGACCGACACAGATACGCAGTATTTT. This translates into CASSLRGDPTDTDTQYF. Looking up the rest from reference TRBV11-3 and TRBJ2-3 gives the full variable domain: EAGVVQSPRYKIIEKKQPVAFWCNPISGHNTLYWYLQNLGQGPELLIRYENEEAVDDSQLPKDRFSAERLKGVDSTLKIQPAELGDSAVYLCASSLRGDPTDTDTQYFGPGTRLTVL.

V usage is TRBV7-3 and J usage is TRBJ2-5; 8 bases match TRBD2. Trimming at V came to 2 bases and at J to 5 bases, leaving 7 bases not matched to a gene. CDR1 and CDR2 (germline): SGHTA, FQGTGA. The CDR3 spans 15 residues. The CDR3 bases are TGTGCCAGCAGCTTAGGAGGACTAGCAGTGGAGACCCAGTACTTC. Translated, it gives CASSLGGLAVETQYF.

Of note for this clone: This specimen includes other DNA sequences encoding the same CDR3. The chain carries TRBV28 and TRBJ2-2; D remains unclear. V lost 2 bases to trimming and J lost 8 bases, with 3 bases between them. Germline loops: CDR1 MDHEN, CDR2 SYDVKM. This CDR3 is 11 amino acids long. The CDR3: CASSLQGELFF. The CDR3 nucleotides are TGTGCCAGCAGTTTACAGGGGGAGCTGTTTTTT.

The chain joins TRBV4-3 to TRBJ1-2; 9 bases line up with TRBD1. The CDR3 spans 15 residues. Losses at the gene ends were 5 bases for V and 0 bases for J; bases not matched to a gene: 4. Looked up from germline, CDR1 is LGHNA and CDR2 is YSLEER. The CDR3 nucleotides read TGCGCCAGCAGCTCACGGACAGGGGCTAACTATGGCTACACCTTC. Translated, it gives CASSSRTGANYGYTF.

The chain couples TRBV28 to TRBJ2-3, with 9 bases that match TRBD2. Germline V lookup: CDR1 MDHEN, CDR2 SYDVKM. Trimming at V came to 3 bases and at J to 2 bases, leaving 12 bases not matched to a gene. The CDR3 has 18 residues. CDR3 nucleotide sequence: TGTGCCAGCAGTTTCGGTCGGTCGAGCGGGAGGTCCACAGATACGCAGTATTTT. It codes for CASSFGRSSGRSTDTQYF.

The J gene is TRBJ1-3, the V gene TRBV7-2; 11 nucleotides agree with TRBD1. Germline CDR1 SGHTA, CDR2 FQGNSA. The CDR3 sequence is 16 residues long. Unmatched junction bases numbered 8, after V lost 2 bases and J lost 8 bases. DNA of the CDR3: TGTGCCAGCAGCTTATTAAATCCGGGACAGGGGGACACCATATATTTT. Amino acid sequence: CASSLLNPGQGDTIYF. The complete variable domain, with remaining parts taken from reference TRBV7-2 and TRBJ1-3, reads GAGVSQSPSNKVTEKGKDVELRCDPISGHTALYWYRQSLGQGLEFLIYFQGNSAPDKSGLPSDRFSAERTGGSVSTLTIQRTQQEDSAVYLCASSLLNPGQGDTIYFGEGSWLTVV.

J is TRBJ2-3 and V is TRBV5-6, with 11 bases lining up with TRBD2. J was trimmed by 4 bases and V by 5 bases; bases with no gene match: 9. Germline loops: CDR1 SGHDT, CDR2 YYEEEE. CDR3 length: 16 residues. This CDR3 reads CASSPLAGGPADTQYF. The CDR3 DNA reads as TGTGCCAGCAGTCCTTTAGCGGGAGGGCCCGCAGATACGCAGTATTTT. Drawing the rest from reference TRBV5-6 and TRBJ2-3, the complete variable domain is DAGVTQSPTHLIKTRGQQVTLRCSPKSGHDTVSWYQQALGQGPQFIFQYYEEEERQRGNFPDRFSGHQFPNYSSELNVNALLLGDSALYLCASSPLAGGPADTQYFGPGTRLTVL.

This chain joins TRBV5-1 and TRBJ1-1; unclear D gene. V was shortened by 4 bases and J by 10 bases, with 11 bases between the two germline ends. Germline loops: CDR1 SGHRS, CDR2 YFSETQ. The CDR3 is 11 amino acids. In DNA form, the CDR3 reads TGCGCCAGCAGCGGAGCTGAGGTAGCTTTCTTT. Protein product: CASSGAEVAFF.

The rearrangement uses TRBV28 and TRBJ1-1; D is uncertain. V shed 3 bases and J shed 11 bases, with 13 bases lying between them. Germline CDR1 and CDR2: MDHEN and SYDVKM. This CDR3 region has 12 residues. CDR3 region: CASSLYRGGAFF. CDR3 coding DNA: TGTGCCAGCAGTTTGTACCGGGGAGGCGCTTTCTTT.

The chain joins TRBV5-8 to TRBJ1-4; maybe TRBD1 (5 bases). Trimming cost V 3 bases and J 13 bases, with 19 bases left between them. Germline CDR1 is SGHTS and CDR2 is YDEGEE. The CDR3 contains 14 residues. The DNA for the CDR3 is TGTGCCAGCAGCTGGGGCATCGGTCGAGGGGTACTGTTTTTT. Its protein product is CASSWGIGRGVLFF.

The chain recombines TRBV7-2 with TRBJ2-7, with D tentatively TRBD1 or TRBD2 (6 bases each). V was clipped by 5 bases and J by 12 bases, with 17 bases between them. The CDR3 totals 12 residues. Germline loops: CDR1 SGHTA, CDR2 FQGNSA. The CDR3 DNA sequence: TGTGCCAGCAGCCGGGACTCGGGGGCAAGGTACTTC. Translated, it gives CASSRDSGARYF.

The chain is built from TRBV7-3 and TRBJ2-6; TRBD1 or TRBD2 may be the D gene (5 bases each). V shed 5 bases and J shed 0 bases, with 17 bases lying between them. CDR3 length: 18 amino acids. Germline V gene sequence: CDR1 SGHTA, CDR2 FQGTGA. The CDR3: CASSPRQFGSSGANVLTF. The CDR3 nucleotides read TGTGCCAGCAGCCCCAGACAGTTTGGGAGCTCTGGGGCCAACGTCCTGACTTTC.

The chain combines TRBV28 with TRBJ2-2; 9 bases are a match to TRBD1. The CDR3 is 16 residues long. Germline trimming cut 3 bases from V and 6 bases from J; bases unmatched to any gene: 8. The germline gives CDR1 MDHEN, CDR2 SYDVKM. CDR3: CASSLRDRAWPGELFF. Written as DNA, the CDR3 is TGTGCCAGCAGTTTGAGGGACAGGGCATGGCCCGGGGAGCTGTTTTTT. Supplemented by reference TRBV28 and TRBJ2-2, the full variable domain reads DVKVTQSSRYLVKRTGEKVFLECVQDMDHENMFWYRQDPGLGLRLIYFSYDVKMKEKGDIPEGYSVSREKKERFSLILESASTNQTSMYLCASSLRDRAWPGELFFGEGSRLTVL.

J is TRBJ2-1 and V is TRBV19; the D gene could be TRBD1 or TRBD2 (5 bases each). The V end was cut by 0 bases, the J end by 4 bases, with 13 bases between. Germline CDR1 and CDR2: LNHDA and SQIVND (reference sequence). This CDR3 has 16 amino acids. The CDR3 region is CASSIEGEMGYNEQFF. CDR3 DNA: TGTGCCAGTAGTATAGAGGGGGAAATGGGATACAATGAGCAGTTCTTC.

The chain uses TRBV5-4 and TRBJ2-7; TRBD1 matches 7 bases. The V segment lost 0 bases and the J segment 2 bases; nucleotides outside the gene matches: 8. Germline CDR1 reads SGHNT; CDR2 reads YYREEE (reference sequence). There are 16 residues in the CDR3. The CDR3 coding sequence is TGTGCCAGCAGCTTGGCGCGGGTAGGGGGCGCCTACGAGCAGTACTTC. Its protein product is CASSLARVGGAYEQYF.

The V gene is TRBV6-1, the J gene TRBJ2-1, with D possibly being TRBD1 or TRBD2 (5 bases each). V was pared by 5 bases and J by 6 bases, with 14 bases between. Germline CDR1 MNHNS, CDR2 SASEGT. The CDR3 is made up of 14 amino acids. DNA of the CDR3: TGTGCCAGCAGTTTCGGGACCTTTTCCAATGAGCAGTTCTTC. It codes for CASSFGTFSNEQFF.

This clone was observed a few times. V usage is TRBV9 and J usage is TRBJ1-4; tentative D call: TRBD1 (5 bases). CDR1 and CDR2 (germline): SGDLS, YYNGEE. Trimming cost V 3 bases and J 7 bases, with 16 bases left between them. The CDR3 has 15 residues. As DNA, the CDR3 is TGTGCCAGCAGCGCTCGAGGGGCGACGGTTGAAAAACTGTTTTTT. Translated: CASSARGATVEKLFF.

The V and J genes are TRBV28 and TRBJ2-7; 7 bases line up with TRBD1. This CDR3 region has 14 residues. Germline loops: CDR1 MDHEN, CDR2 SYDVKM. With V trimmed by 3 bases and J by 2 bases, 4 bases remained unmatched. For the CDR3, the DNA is TGTGCCAGCAGTTTGTCGGGACAGCCCTACGAGCAGTACTTC. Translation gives CASSLSGQPYEQYF.

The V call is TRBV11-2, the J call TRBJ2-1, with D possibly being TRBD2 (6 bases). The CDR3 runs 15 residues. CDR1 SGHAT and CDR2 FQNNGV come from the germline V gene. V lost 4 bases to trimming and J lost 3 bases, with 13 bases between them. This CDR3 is CASSWGPGDYNEQFF. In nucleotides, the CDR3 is TGTGCCAGCAGCTGGGGTCCGGGAGACTACAATGAGCAGTTCTTC.

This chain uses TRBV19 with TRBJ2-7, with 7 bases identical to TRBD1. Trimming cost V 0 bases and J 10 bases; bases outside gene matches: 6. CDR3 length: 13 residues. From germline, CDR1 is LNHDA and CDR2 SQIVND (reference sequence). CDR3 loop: CASSIEVDRQQYF. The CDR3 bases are TGTGCCAGTAGTATAGAGGTGGACAGGCAACAGTACTTC.

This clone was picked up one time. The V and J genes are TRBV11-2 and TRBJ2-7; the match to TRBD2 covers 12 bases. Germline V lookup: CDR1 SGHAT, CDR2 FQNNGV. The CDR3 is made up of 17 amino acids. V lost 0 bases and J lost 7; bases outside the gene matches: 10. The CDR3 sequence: CASSLDNRASGRGEQYF. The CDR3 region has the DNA TGTGCCAGCAGCTTAGATAATCGGGCTAGCGGGAGGGGAGAGCAGTACTTC.

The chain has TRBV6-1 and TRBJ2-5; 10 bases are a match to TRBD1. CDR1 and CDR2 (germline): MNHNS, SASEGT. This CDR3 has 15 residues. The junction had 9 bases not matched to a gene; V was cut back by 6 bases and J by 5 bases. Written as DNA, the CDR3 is TGTGCCAGCAGCCACGGGACAGGGGCGGCGGAGACCCAGTACTTC. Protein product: CASSHGTGAAETQYF.

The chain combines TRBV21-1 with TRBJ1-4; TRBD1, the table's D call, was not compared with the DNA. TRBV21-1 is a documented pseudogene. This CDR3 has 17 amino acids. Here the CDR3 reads CASSKAGRTGVNEKLFF. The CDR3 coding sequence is TGTGCCAGCAGCAAAGCGGGACGGACAGGCGTTAATGAAAAACTGTTTTTT.

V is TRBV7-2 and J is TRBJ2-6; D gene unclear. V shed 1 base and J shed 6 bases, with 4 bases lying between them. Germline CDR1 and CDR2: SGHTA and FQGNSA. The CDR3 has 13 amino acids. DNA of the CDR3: TGTGCCAGCAGCTTAGAGATGGCCAACGTCCTGACTTTC. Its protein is CASSLEMANVLTF.

The CDR3 nucleotides are TGTGCCACCAGAGAGGGGACAGGGGGCGCGAGCAATCAGCCCCAGCATTTT. Amino acid sequence: CATREGTGGASNQPQHF. The chain is built from TRBV2 and TRBJ1-5; 12 nucleotides line up with TRBD1. This CDR3 contains 17 residues. Germline assignment: CDR1 SNHLY and CDR2 FYNNEI. The V gene end was trimmed by 10 bases and the J gene end by 1 base; junction bases not matched to a gene: 11.

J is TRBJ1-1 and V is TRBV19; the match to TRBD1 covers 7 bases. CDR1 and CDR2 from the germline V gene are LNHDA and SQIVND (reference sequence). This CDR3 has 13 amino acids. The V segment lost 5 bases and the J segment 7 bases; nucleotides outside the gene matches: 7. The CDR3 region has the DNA TGTGCCAGTAGTTCGGGACAGATTATTGAAGCTTTCTTT. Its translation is CASSSGQIIEAFF.

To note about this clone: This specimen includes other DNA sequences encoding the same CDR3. CDR3 region: CASSLDLNTEAFF. For the CDR3, the DNA is TGTGCCAGCAGCTTAGACCTGAACACTGAAGCTTTCTTT. The rearrangement links TRBV7-9 to TRBJ1-1; D ambiguous. Trimming removed 1 base from V and 0 bases from J, with 3 bases in between. CDR1 is SEHNR and CDR2 is FQNEAQ in the germline V gene (reference sequence). There are 13 residues in the CDR3.